A selection of T cell receptor beta chains follows, all from one sample in a study of blood T cell repertoires in COVID-19. Libraries were prepared by immunoSEQ multiplex PCR; TCRdb keeps only in-frame clonotypes and omits some of them. Of some 370,000 clones in the sample, around 90% are singletons; the top ten hold 6.5%. The sample was peripheral blood. Every receptor here comes from a man younger than 35 with active or convalescent COVID-19. Both conserved end residues are part of each CDR3. Each record gives: D gene, CDR3 length, clone size, V gene, J gene, CDR3 DNA, CDR3 protein. The D gene is left open where the match is weak. The size of a clone is reported for some rows only, either as once, few or many, or as a class for expanded clones.

TRBD1	13	NA	TRBV2	TRBJ1-2	TGTGCCAGCAGCCCGACAGGGGGCTATGGCTACACCTTC	CASSPTGGYGYTF
TRBD1	14	NA	TRBV2	TRBJ1-2	TGTGCCAGCAGGAGGGACAGGTCGGACTATGGCTACACCTTC	CASRRDRSDYGYTF
NA	13	NA	TRBV18	TRBJ1-3	TGTGCCAGCTCACTTAACTCTGGAAACACCATATATTTT	CASSLNSGNTIYF
TRBD2	15	NA	TRBV6-5	TRBJ2-3	TGTGCCAGCAGGCGGGGCGGGGGGCCGGTGGATACGCAGTATTTT	CASRRGGGPVDTQYF
NA	11	NA	TRBV4-1	TRBJ1-2	TGCGCCAGCAGCCAAGGGCCCAGCTACACCTTC	CASSQGPSYTF
TRBD1	14	NA	TRBV7-2	TRBJ1-2	TGTGCCAGCAGCATCCGGGACAGGGGGCATGGCTACACCTTC	CASSIRDRGHGYTF
TRBD1	15	NA	TRBV9	TRBJ1-1	TGTGCCAGCACCCCGCTCCCCGACAGGGCTTCTGAAGCTTTCTTT	CASTPLPDRASEAFF
TRBD1	16	NA	TRBV5-1	TRBJ2-7	TGCGCCAGCAGCCTCTTGACAGGGGGCCCCGAATACGAGCAGTACTTC	CASSLLTGGPEYEQYF
TRBD1	15	NA	TRBV4-2	TRBJ1-4	TGTGCCAGCAGCCAACAGGGGGCTGCTAATGAAAAACTGTTTTTT	CASSQQGAANEKLFF
NA	14	NA	TRBV7-9	TRBJ1-2	TGTGCCAGCAGCTTAGCTGGCGGGGCAGGGAGCTACACCTTC	CASSLAGGAGSYTF
NA	14	NA	TRBV7-8	TRBJ2-3	TGTGCCAGCAGCTTACTAGCCGGGTCAGATACGCAGTATTTT	CASSLLAGSDTQYF
NA	10	NA	TRBV20-1	TRBJ1-1	TGCAGTGCTCCGACAGTAGAAGCTTTCTTT	CSAPTVEAFF
NA	12	NA	TRBV5-8	TRBJ1-1	TGTGCCAGCAGCACTCGGGGGACTGAAGCTTTCTTT	CASSTRGTEAFF
TRBD1	15	NA	TRBV4-2	TRBJ1-1	TGTGCCAGCAGCCAAGATGACAGGGGGAACACTGAAGCTTTCTTT	CASSQDDRGNTEAFF
TRBD1	15	NA	TRBV6-2/TRBV6-3	TRBJ2-7	TGTGCCAGCAGTTCCCTAAACAGGGGGCTCTACGAGCAGTACTTC	CASSSLNRGLYEQYF
TRBD1	15	NA	TRBV9	TRBJ2-2	TGTGCCAGCAGCGCAAGGGGGCTCGACACCGGGGAGCTGTTTTTT	CASSARGLDTGELFF
NA	13	NA	TRBV12-3/TRBV12-4	TRBJ1-1	TGTGCCAGCAGTTCAGGATTGAACACTGAAGCTTTCTTT	CASSSGLNTEAFF
NA	14	NA	TRBV6-2/TRBV6-3	TRBJ2-1	TGTGCCAGCAGTTACTCGAGTCCTGTAGATGAGCAGTTCTTC	CASSYSSPVDEQFF
NA	14	NA	TRBV7-2	TRBJ2-7	TGTGCCAGCAGCGTACGACAGTTTCCGTACGAGCAGTACTTC	CASSVRQFPYEQYF
NA	16	NA	TRBV5-1	TRBJ2-2	TGCGCCAGCAGCTTGGGTCGGACAGATCTCACCGGGGAGCTGTTTTTT	CASSLGRTDLTGELFF
TRBD2	16	NA	TRBV4-1	TRBJ2-1	TGCGCCAGCAGCCCCTCAGCTAGCGGGAGTTACAATGAGCAGTTCTTC	CASSPSASGSYNEQFF
NA	15	NA	TRBV25-1	TRBJ2-3	TGTGCCAGCAGTGAAAACCGGGTTAGCACAGATACGCAGTATTTT	CASSENRVSTDTQYF
NA	19	NA	TRBV7-9	TRBJ2-2	TGTGCCAGCAGCTTAGCCCACTTAAAGCGGCACCTGAACACCGGGGAGCTGTTTTTT	CASSLAHLKRHLNTGELFF
NA	13	NA	TRBV4-1	TRBJ2-7	TGCGCCAGCAGCCAAGCGACAGCCGTAGAGCAGTACTTC	CASSQATAVEQYF
TRBD1	14	NA	TRBV28	TRBJ1-6	TGTGCCAGCCGTACCGGGACAGATAATTCACCCCTCCACTTT	CASRTGTDNSPLHF
TRBD1	16	NA	TRBV28	TRBJ2-1	TGTGCCAGCAGTGGTGGACAGGCGGACTCCTACAATGAGCAGTTCTTC	CASSGGQADSYNEQFF
TRBD1	15	NA	TRBV28	TRBJ2-1	TGTGCCAGCAGTAAACCGGGACAGGGGCCCAATGAGCAGTTCTTC	CASSKPGQGPNEQFF
NA	13	NA	TRBV28	TRBJ1-4	TGTGCCAGCAGTGACAGTTCTTGGGAAAAACTGTTTTTT	CASSDSSWEKLFF
NA	13	NA	TRBV29-1	TRBJ1-2	TGCAGCGCCGGGGTGGGGAGCGGCTATGGCTACACCTTC	CSAGVGSGYGYTF
TRBD2	14	NA	TRBV6-5	TRBJ2-3	TGTGCCAGCAGAGTCGGGGGGGCCTCTGGTACGCAGTATTTT	CASRVGGASGTQYF
NA	13	NA	TRBV6-5	TRBJ1-1	TGTGCCAGCAGCCCGGGGGGAGAGACTGAAGCTTTCTTT	CASSPGGETEAFF
NA	16	NA	TRBV5-1	TRBJ1-2	TGCGCCAGCAGCTTGGAGGGAGGCCTTCGGGGCTATGGCTACACCTTC	CASSLEGGLRGYGYTF
NA	12	NA	TRBV13	TRBJ2-5	TGTGCCAGCAGCTTAGGCCGTAAGACCCAGTACTTC	CASSLGRKTQYF
TRBD1	14	NA	TRBV5-4	TRBJ1-2	TGTGCCAGCAGCCAGGAGACAGGGTATAATGGCTACACCTTC	CASSQETGYNGYTF
NA	14	once	TRBV5-1	TRBJ2-3	TGCGCCAGCAGCCCAACAGGGTTGCCAGATACGCAGTATTTT	CASSPTGLPDTQYF
TRBD1	15	NA	TRBV6-5	TRBJ1-2	TGTGCCAGCATGCGGGACAGGGGGACTACATACGGCTACACCTTC	CASMRDRGTTYGYTF
TRBD1	14	NA	TRBV27	TRBJ1-2	TGTGCCAGCAGTGCAGCCGGGACAGCCTATGGCTACACCTTC	CASSAAGTAYGYTF
TRBD1	12	NA	TRBV3-1/TRBV3-2	TRBJ1-4	TGTGCCAGCAGCCGACAGGGGGAAAAACTGTTTTTT	CASSRQGEKLFF
TRBD2	14	NA	TRBV10-2	TRBJ2-5	TGCGCCAGCAGGGGACTAGCGGGGGAAGAGACCCAGTACTTC	CASRGLAGEETQYF
TRBD2	15	NA	TRBV18	TRBJ2-7	TGTGCCAGCTCACCAACGGGACTAGTGACCTACGAGCAGTACTTC	CASSPTGLVTYEQYF
NA	12	NA	TRBV2	TRBJ1-5	TGTGCCAGCGGGCCAGGGCGGCAGCCCCAGCATTTT	CASGPGRQPQHF